This TCR beta chain was retrieved from a study of PD-L1 blockade in urothelial cancer. Study in general: Treatment start was followed by blood analysis at 3 weeks (second dose) and again at 6 weeks.

Some clones are missing from TCRdb's copy, which holds only in-frame ones; the method was immunoSEQ multiplex PCR. Of roughly 120,000 clones detected, roughly 80% appear once; the ten largest clones hold 2.5% to 4%. There are 14 residues in the CDR3. CDR1 and CDR2 from the germline V gene are MDHEN and SYDVKM. Trimming stripped 1 base from V and 0 bases from J, with 4 bases between. Time point described: pretreatment peripheral blood. This receptor was identified in a man aged 50-60 years with urothelial cancer. Material: PBMCs, obtained around atezolizumab (anti-PD-L1) treatment. The chain has TRBV28 and TRBJ1-5; D uncertain. As DNA, the CDR3 is TGTGCCAGCAGTTTATACAATAGCAATCAGCCCCAGCATTTT. It yields the protein CASSLYNSNQPQHF.